Listed here are 5 T cell receptor beta chains from one sample, sequenced in a study of blood T cell repertoires in COVID-19. The table came from immunoSEQ multiplex PCR; TCRdb's copy has only in-frame clones and leaves some out. The sample records 300,000 to 450,000 clones, more than 80% being singletons. Input material: PBMCs or T cells enriched from blood (not recorded which). These receptors were collected from a man younger than 35 who had recovered from COVID-19.

This chain connects TRBV19 to TRBJ2-1; the match to TRBD2 covers 8 bases. Germline V gene lookup returns CDR1 LNHDA and CDR2 SQIVND (reference sequence). Trimming took 10 bases from V and 3 from J; bases not matched to a gene: 8. The CDR3 has 14 amino acids. CDR3 amino acids: CATREGTFYNEQFF. CDR3 in DNA: TGTGCCACACGGGAGGGCACCTTCTACAATGAGCAGTTCTTC.

V usage is TRBV12-3 or TRBV12-4 and J usage is TRBJ1-6; no firm D call. Trimming removed 7 bases from V and 7 bases from J, with 11 bases in between. This CDR3 region has 13 residues. DNA of the CDR3: TGTGCCAGCACCCCACAACAAAATTCACCCCTCCACTTT. It is translated as CASTPQQNSPLHF.

The chain joins TRBV6-4 to TRBJ2-1; D perhaps matches TRBD2 (5 bases). The germline CDR1 and CDR2 sequences are MRHNA and SNTAGT. This CDR3 has 14 residues. Trimming removed 0 bases from V and 12 bases from J, with 15 bases in between. The CDR3, as DNA: TGTGCCAGCAGTGACTCCAGCGTTCGTGGAGGGCAGTTCTTC. The encoded protein is CASSDSSVRGGQFF.

J is TRBJ1-3 and V is TRBV3-1 (or the pseudogene TRBV3-2); weak D call: TRBD1 (5 bases). Germline V gives CDR1 LGHDT, CDR2 YNNKEL (reference sequence). The CDR3 runs to 17 residues. Trimming took off 1 base at V and 1 base at J, with 14 bases between the two ends. The DNA for the CDR3 is TGTGCCAGCAGCCAAGCATTATCGGGGGGGTCTGGAAACACCATATATTTT. It specifies CASSQALSGGSGNTIYF.

V gene TRBV18 combines with J gene TRBJ1-1; 9 nucleotides match TRBD1. Looked up from germline, CDR1 is KGHSH and CDR2 is LQKENI. J lost 4 bases, V lost 6 bases, and 3 bases had no gene match. CDR3 length equals 13 residues. The CDR3 protein is CASSRGQGTEAFF. The CDR3 coding sequence is TGTGCCAGCTCGAGGGGACAGGGCACTGAAGCTTTCTTT.